Listed below are T cell receptor beta chains from one sample, sequenced in a study of cytotoxic CD8 clonotypes in ibrutinib-treated CLL. Assay: immunoSEQ multiplex PCR; the TCRdb copy retains only in-frame clones and omits some. The sample holds around 140,000 clones; 80% are singletons and the top ten take about 7.4%. The sequencing here drew on PBMCs, taken after 36 months of ibrutinib treatment. These receptors were obtained from a human donor with chronic lymphocytic leukemia. Each CDR3 is given with its conserved first and last residue. A D gene is named only where the DNA matches it firmly. Expanded clones get a size class; other rows say once, few or many, or leave the size out.

TRBV7-3	.	TRBJ2-1	.	TGTGCCAGCAGCCTAAGCTGGGGTAGGAATGAGCAGTTCTTC	CASSLSWGRNEQFF
TRBV7-8	TRBD1	TRBJ1-2	few	TGTGCCAGCAGCTTAAGGTGGGACAGGGGGCGCGGTGGCTACACCTTC	CASSLRWDRGRGGYTF
TRBV6-5	.	TRBJ2-1	.	TGTGCCAGCAGTTACTCGGGCTCCTACAATGAGCAGTTCTTC	CASSYSGSYNEQFF
TRBV19	.	TRBJ1-5	.	TGTGCCAGCAAAGAGAGGGTAGTTAACAATCAGCCCCAGCATTTT	CASKERVVNNQPQHF
TRBV6-1	.	TRBJ2-3	.	TGTGCCAGCAGTGAAGCAGCAGGGGTCACAACAGATACGCAGTATTTT	CASSEAAGVTTDTQYF
TRBV28	.	TRBJ2-7	.	TGTGCCAGCAGTTTATTCGGCGGTTTGAGCTACGAGCAGTACTTC	CASSLFGGLSYEQYF
TRBV15	TRBD1	TRBJ2-7	.	TGTGCCACCAGCAGGGAGGCGGACAGGGTTGTCTACGAGCAGTACTTC	CATSREADRVVYEQYF
TRBV7-6	.	TRBJ1-1	.	TGTGCCAGCAGCCGGGAATTCACTGAAGCTTTCTTT	CASSREFTEAFF
TRBV9	TRBD2	TRBJ2-5	.	TGTGCCAGCAGCGTAACCGTGGTAGCGGGACAAGAGACCCAGTACTTC	CASSVTVVAGQETQYF
TRBV30	.	TRBJ1-2	few	TGTGCCTGGAGCGCCACTGGGAACTATGGCTACACCTTC	CAWSATGNYGYTF
TRBV25-1	.	TRBJ2-7	few	TGTGCCAGCAGTGGGCAGGGTTCCGAGCAGTACTTC	CASSGQGSEQYF
TRBV5-8	.	TRBJ2-7	.	TGTGCCAGCAGCTCAACAGGTTTATACGAGCAGTACTTC	CASSSTGLYEQYF
TRBV6-5	.	TRBJ1-1	.	TGTGCCAGCAAACGACAGAGTGAAGCTTTCTTT	CASKRQSEAFF
TRBV7-9	TRBD2	TRBJ2-3	.	TGTGCCAGCAGCTTCGGACTAGCGGGAGTATCCCCAGATACGCAGTATTTT	CASSFGLAGVSPDTQYF
TRBV30	TRBD2	TRBJ2-1	few	TGTGCCTGGAGGGGGACTAGCGTCGGTGAGCAGTTCTTC	CAWRGTSVGEQFF
TRBV5-1	.	TRBJ2-7	.	TGCGCCAGCGGGGGTCCGGGGGAGTACGAGCAGTACTTC	CASGGPGEYEQYF
TRBV29-1	TRBD1	TRBJ2-1	.	TGCAGCGTTGAAGGACAGGGGGCTCGTAATGAGCAGTTCTTC	CSVEGQGARNEQFF
TRBV28	TRBD1	TRBJ1-2	.	TGTGCCATACACAGGGGGAACTATGGCTACACCTTC	CAIHRGNYGYTF
TRBV18	.	TRBJ2-7	.	TGTGCCAGCTCACCCCGTAGCTCCTACGAGCAGTACTTC	CASSPRSSYEQYF
TRBV7-8	.	TRBJ2-7	.	TGTGCCAGCAGCTCCAGGGTCGTCGCCTCCTACGAGCAGTACTTC	CASSSRVVASYEQYF
TRBV5-4	TRBD2	TRBJ2-3	.	TGTGCCAGCAGTTTATTGGGTAGCGGGGGTGCTAGCACAGATACGCAGTATTTT	CASSLLGSGGASTDTQYF
TRBV5-1	.	TRBJ2-1	.	TGCGCCAGCAGCCCAGACGTACCTGAGCAGTTCTTC	CASSPDVPEQFF
TRBV25-1	TRBD1	TRBJ1-5	.	TGTGCCACCGCAGACAGGGTGGGTCAGCCCCAGCATTTT	CATADRVGQPQHF
TRBV6-5	TRBD1	TRBJ1-5	.	TGTGCCAGCAGTTACTCTGACAGGGAGGACCAGCCCCAGCATTTT	CASSYSDREDQPQHF
TRBV19	TRBD2	TRBJ2-2	.	TGTGCCAGTAGTACCCGGGAGGGGGTCTCCGGGGAGCTGTTTTTT	CASSTREGVSGELFF
TRBV2	TRBD2	TRBJ2-1	.	TGTGCCAGCATTCAAACGCCCGGGGGGGCATGGAATGAGCAGTTCTTC	CASIQTPGGAWNEQFF
TRBV25-1	TRBD2	TRBJ2-7	.	TGTGCCAGCAGCGAGGGGGGGAGCGGGAGGGGCAACGAGCAGTACTTC	CASSEGGSGRGNEQYF
TRBV18	.	TRBJ1-2	.	TGTGCCAGCTCACCACAGGACCTTATCTATGGCTACACCTTC	CASSPQDLIYGYTF
TRBV7-8	.	TRBJ1-3	.	TGTGCCAGCAGCTTAGCAGGGGGCTCTGGAAACACCATATATTTT	CASSLAGGSGNTIYF
TRBV7-9	TRBD1	TRBJ1-4	few	TGTGCCAGCAGCTTAAATAGTGGGACAGCTGAAAAACTGTTTTTT	CASSLNSGTAEKLFF
TRBV4-1	.	TRBJ1-6	.	TGCGCCAGCAGCCAAAGCTCAATTTCACCCCTCCACTTT	CASSQSSISPLHF
TRBV18	TRBD1	TRBJ2-6	.	TGTGCCAGCTCACCTATCCGGGACAGTACCATCTCTGGGGCCAACGTCCTGACTTTC	CASSPIRDSTISGANVLTF
TRBV10-3	.	TRBJ1-1	.	TGTGCCATCAGTGGGGGGGTCGGGCTGGCCACTGAAGCTTTCTTT	CAISGGVGLATEAFF
TRBV25-1	TRBD1	TRBJ2-7	.	TGTGCCAGCAGTGGCCGGGACAGGGGAATCTACGAGCAGTACTTC	CASSGRDRGIYEQYF
TRBV27	.	TRBJ2-1	.	TGTGCCAGCAGTTTATCAACCAGGGGGGGCGAGCAGTTCTTC	CASSLSTRGGEQFF
TRBV18	.	TRBJ1-1	.	TGTGCCAGCTCACCTCGGGGGGCAGGGGAAACGACTGAAGCTTTCTTT	CASSPRGAGETTEAFF
TRBV30	.	TRBJ1-4	.	TGTGCCTGGGCGAAGGGCAGGGGCAGCGAAAAACTGTTTTTT	CAWAKGRGSEKLFF
TRBV5-6	.	TRBJ1-2	.	TGTGCCAGCAGCTTAGGAACAGCATGGGTCGGCGGCTACACCTTC	CASSLGTAWVGGYTF
TRBV2	TRBD1	TRBJ1-2	few	TGTGCCAGCAGTGAAGGGACAGGGTCCTCTGGCTACACCTTC	CASSEGTGSSGYTF
TRBV2	.	TRBJ2-5	.	TGTGCCGACTCTCTGGGGGACGAGACCCAGTACTTC	CADSLGDETQYF
TRBV4-1	.	TRBJ2-5	once	TGCGCCAGCAGCCAAGATTGGGGGGAGTTTACTTACCAAGAGACCCAGTACTTC	CASSQDWGEFTYQETQYF
TRBV27	.	TRBJ2-5	.	TGTGCCAGCTCCATCTCGGTGGGCCCCAAGACCCAGTACTTC	CASSISVGPKTQYF
TRBV4-1	TRBD2	TRBJ2-2	.	TGCGCCAGCAGCCCCCTAGCGGGGCCCTCCAGTGGGGAGCTGTTTTTT	CASSPLAGPSSGELFF
TRBV9	.	TRBJ1-2	.	TGTGCCAGCAGCGTAGTAGGGGCCTATGGCTACACCTTC	CASSVVGAYGYTF
TRBV27	.	TRBJ2-7	.	TGTGCCAGCAGTTTATACGGCCGTCCGGTCTACGAGCAGTACTTC	CASSLYGRPVYEQYF
TRBV7-3	.	TRBJ2-3	.	TGTGCCAGCAGCCTGGGTGCAGGGAATACAGATACGCAGTATTTT	CASSLGAGNTDTQYF
TRBV11-2	.	TRBJ2-3	.	TGTGCCAGCAGCGTATACCTAGGCGGGGCAGATACGCAGTATTTT	CASSVYLGGADTQYF
TRBV14	.	TRBJ2-5	few	TGTGCCAGCAGCCAAGTGGGGACCCAGTACTTC	CASSQVGTQYF
TRBV11-3	TRBD2	TRBJ2-1	.	TGTGCCAGCAGCTCCGGGACTAGCGGGTCTGAGCAGTTCTTC	CASSSGTSGSEQFF
TRBV27	.	TRBJ2-3	.	TGTGCCAGCAGTTTACTGCCAGGGACTAGCACAGATACGCAGTATTTT	CASSLLPGTSTDTQYF
TRBV11-2	.	TRBJ2-7	.	TGTGCCAGCAGCTTAGATCAAGGGCGGTACGAGCAGTACTTC	CASSLDQGRYEQYF